Following are 16 T cell receptor beta chains from one sample sequenced in a study of T-cell memory formation after mild COVID-19. TCRdb passed the 5' RACE reads through MiXCR, listing each CDR3 protein once. The sample contains about 400,000 distinct CDR3 sequences, approximately 15% of which appear only once. The sample was PBMCs or a T cell subset sorted from them (not recorded which). Every receptor here comes from a young man who had mild COVID-19 (a few samples of this study predate the infection). Cell type and time point are not known.

This clonotype was observed a few times. The gene calls are TRBV19 and TRBJ1-5, with no clear D. CDR3 length equals 13 residues. Germline V gene lookup returns CDR1 LNHDA and CDR2 SQIVND (reference sequence). Trimming took 3 bases from V and 3 from J, leaving 6 bases between them. In DNA form, the CDR3 reads TGTGCCAGTAGTATCGCCACCAATCAGCCCCAGCATTTT. Its translation: CASSIATNQPQHF. Full variable domain (rest looked up from reference TRBV19 and TRBJ1-5): DGGITQSPKYLFRKEGQNVTLSCEQNLNHDAMYWYRQDPGQGLRLIYYSQIVNDFQKGDIAEGYSVSREKKESFPLTVTSAQKNPTAFYLCASSIATNQPQHFGDGTRLSIL.

The table lists this clonotype with a few counts. This chain connects TRBV5-1 to TRBJ1-2; no firm D call. CDR1 and CDR2 (germline): SGHRS, YFSETQ. V gave up 4 bases and J gave up 7 bases, with 14 bases separating them. The CDR3 sequence is 13 residues long. The CDR3, as DNA: TGCGCCAGCAGCCTGGACTTTGGCCTTGGCTACACCTTC. This codes for CASSLDFGLGYTF. Full variable domain (remainder filled in from reference TRBV5-1 and TRBJ1-2): KAGVTQTPRYLIKTRGQQVTLSCSPISGHRSVSWYQQTPGQGLQFLFEYFSETQRNKGNFPGRFSGRQFSNSRSEMNVSTLELGDSALYLCASSLDFGLGYTFGSGTRLTVV.

The chain joins TRBV20-1 to TRBJ1-1; D is ambiguous. The CDR3 length is 16 residues. The germline V gene has CDR1 DFQATT and CDR2 SNEGSKA (reference sequence). Trimming shortened V by 3 bases and J by 3 bases, and 20 bases separated the two germline ends. The CDR3 loop is CSASGQPSRVDTEAFF. CDR3 sequence (DNA): TGCAGTGCTAGTGGGCAGCCTTCACGGGTGGACACTGAAGCTTTCTTT.

This clonotype was seen a few times. The V call is TRBV5-1, the J call TRBJ2-3; D unclear. The V gene lost 0 bases and the J gene lost 2 bases, with 7 bases spanning the gap. In germline, CDR1 is SGHRS, CDR2 YFSETQ. CDR3 length: 14 residues. The CDR3, as DNA: TGCGCCAGCAGCTTGGACGAGTTCACAGATACGCAGTATTTT. Translating gives CASSLDEFTDTQYF. Filled out from reference TRBV5-1 and TRBJ2-3, the complete variable domain reads KAGVTQTPRYLIKTRGQQVTLSCSPISGHRSVSWYQQTPGQGLQFLFEYFSETQRNKGNFPGRFSGRQFSNSRSEMNVSTLELGDSALYLCASSLDEFTDTQYFGPGTRLTVL.

This clonotype was seen a handful of times. This chain joins TRBV27 and TRBJ2-3; TRBD2 matches at 8 bases. Germline lookup yields CDR1 MNHEY and CDR2 SMNVEV (reference sequence). This CDR3 spans 15 amino acids. With V trimmed by 5 bases and J by 1 base, 5 bases remained unmatched. The CDR3, as DNA: TGTGCCAGCAGTGTCGAACTAGCGGGCACAGATACGCAGTATTTT. It specifies CASSVELAGTDTQYF.

V usage is TRBV7-2 and J usage is TRBJ1-2; 7 bases agree with TRBD1. Trimming took 6 bases from V and 4 from J; bases not matched to a gene: 17. The germline gives CDR1 SGHTA, CDR2 FQGNSA. The CDR3 loop spans 17 amino acids. The CDR3 sequence: CASRGYGWDSSGYGYTF. In DNA, the CDR3 is TGTGCCAGCAGAGGATACGGGTGGGACAGCTCAGGCTATGGCTACACCTTC.

The rearrangement links TRBV6-2 or TRBV6-3 to TRBJ1-2; D might be TRBD1 (5 bases). CDR3 length: 15 residues. V was cut by 4 bases and J by 3 bases, with 15 bases left in between. Germline assignment: CDR1 MNHEY and CDR2 SVGEGT. Here the CDR3 reads CASSFADSGYYGYTF. The DNA for the CDR3 is TGTGCCAGCAGTTTTGCCGACAGCGGATACTATGGCTACACCTTC.

This clonotype showed up many times. This chain joins TRBV20-1 and TRBJ2-1; a weak D match, TRBD2 (6 bases). The V end lost 2 bases, the J end lost 8 bases, and 7 bases lay between the germline ends. CDR3 length: 11 amino acids. The germline V gene has CDR1 DFQATT and CDR2 SNEGSKA (reference sequence). As DNA, the CDR3 is TGCAGTGCTAGAAGGGAGGATGAGCAGTTCTTC. Translation: CSARREDEQFF.

The rearrangement uses TRBV20-1 and TRBJ2-1; 7 bases match TRBD1. CDR1 and CDR2 (germline): DFQATT, SNEGSKA (reference sequence). This CDR3 contains 17 residues. V gave up 0 bases and J gave up 0 bases; unmatched junction bases: 8. The DNA for the CDR3 is TGCAGTGCTAGAGAGAGGCCAGGGGGTAGCTCCTACAATGAGCAGTTCTTC. Its translation: CSARERPGGSSYNEQFF.

The V call is TRBV5-1, the J call TRBJ2-3, with D uncertain. Trimming took off 0 bases at V and 5 bases at J, with 7 bases between the two ends. Looked up from germline, CDR1 is SGHRS and CDR2 is YFSETQ. This CDR3 has 13 residues. CDR3 region: CASSLEWRDTQYF. The DNA for the CDR3 is TGCGCCAGCAGCTTGGAGTGGAGAGATACGCAGTATTTT. Full variable domain (remainder filled in from reference TRBV5-1 and TRBJ2-3): KAGVTQTPRYLIKTRGQQVTLSCSPISGHRSVSWYQQTPGQGLQFLFEYFSETQRNKGNFPGRFSGRQFSNSRSEMNVSTLELGDSALYLCASSLEWRDTQYFGPGTRLTVL.

This chain uses TRBV9 with TRBJ1-1; D gene uncertain. The CDR3 totals 16 residues. CDR1 is SGDLS, CDR2 YYNGEE, per germline. Trimming cost V 4 bases and J 3 bases, with 19 bases left between them. CDR3 bases: TGTGCCAGCAGCCATTTGGAGGGCAGAATATACACTGAAGCTTTCTTT. It yields the protein CASSHLEGRIYTEAFF.

This clonotype was seen more than once but under ten times. The gene calls are TRBV6-5 and TRBJ1-1, with TRBD1 matching over 8 bases. J was trimmed by 5 bases and V by 2 bases; bases with no gene match: 13. Germline V lookup: CDR1 MNHEY, CDR2 SVGAGI. This CDR3 contains 17 residues. CDR3 coding DNA: TGTGCCAGCAGTTACGAGGTGGGCACCTGGACAGGGACTGAAGCTTTCTTT. This encodes CASSYEVGTWTGTEAFF.

This rearrangement joins TRBV7-9 to TRBJ2-1; 8 bases agree with TRBD1. Germline CDR1 reads SEHNR; CDR2 reads FQNEAQ (reference sequence). The trim removed 1 base at V and 3 bases at J, leaving 5 bases unmatched. The CDR3 totals 16 residues. The CDR3 loop is CASSLGAGQGYNEQFF. For the CDR3, the DNA is TGTGCCAGCAGCTTAGGGGCAGGACAGGGCTACAATGAGCAGTTCTTC.

The rearrangement links TRBV12-3 or TRBV12-4 to TRBJ2-5; 9 bases agree with TRBD2. The CDR3 runs 16 residues. The junction had 7 bases not matched to a gene; V was cut back by 5 bases and J by 0 bases. The CDR3 spells CASSRNSGGNQETQYF. CDR3 nucleotide sequence: TGTGCCAGCAGTCGGAACAGCGGGGGGAACCAAGAGACCCAGTACTTC.

The chain employs TRBV28 and TRBJ1-5; the D gene is possibly TRBD1 (5 bases). The CDR3 covers 13 residues. V was shortened by 8 bases and J by 7 bases, with 15 bases between the two germline ends. Germline V gene sequence: CDR1 MDHEN, CDR2 SYDVKM. CDR3 sequence (DNA): TGTGCCAGCTCGACAGTGGAGGCCCAGCCCCAGCATTTT. It is translated as CASSTVEAQPQHF.

The chain links TRBV13 to TRBJ1-1, with D possibly being TRBD1 (5 bases). V shed 5 bases and J shed 10 bases, with 20 bases lying between them. The CDR3 totals 14 residues. Germline lookup yields CDR1 PRHDT and CDR2 FYEKMQ (reference sequence). The CDR3 spells CASSGDSRKSVAFF. The CDR3 DNA reads TGTGCCAGCAGCGGCGACAGCAGGAAATCGGTAGCTTTCTTT.